A selection of T cell receptor beta chains follows, all from one sample in a study of shared clonotypes between healthy human individuals. Clones were sequenced by immunoSEQ multiplex PCR, and TCRdb holds only the in-frame ones, with some missing. Found here are approximately 330,000 clones, roughly 70% of them singletons; the top ten hold roughly a tenth. The sample taken for sequencing was memory CD4+ T cells sorted from blood. The origin of the receptors is a young man in good health. The CDR3 runs from the conserved cysteine through the conserved F or W. D genes are given only for firm matches. Where a row states a size, it is once, few, many or the class of an expanded clone; other rows omit it.

clone_size	d_call	v_call	j_call	cdr3_aa	cdr3_nt
many	-	TRBV5-1	TRBJ1-6	CASSRDTAYNSPLHF	TGCGCCAGCAGTCGCGACACAGCGTATAATTCACCCCTCCACTTT
-	TRBD1	TRBV28	TRBJ1-2	CAGQGQGNYGYTF	TGTGCCGGCCAGGGACAGGGGAACTATGGCTACACCTTC
-	TRBD2	TRBV18	TRBJ2-3	CASSRLAEDTQYF	TGTGCCAGCTCTCGACTAGCGGAGGATACGCAGTATTTT
many	TRBD2	TRBV7-9	TRBJ2-1	CASSLSLAGSYNEQFF	TGTGCCAGCAGCTTAAGCCTAGCGGGCTCCTACAATGAGCAGTTCTTC
few	TRBD1	TRBV5-1	TRBJ1-1	CASSYQQGTMNTEAFF	TGCGCCAGCAGCTACCAACAGGGGACGATGAACACTGAAGCTTTCTTT
-	-	TRBV7-2	TRBJ1-2	CASSLTGGRLGYTF	TGTGCCAGCAGCTTAACGGGGGGGCGTCTAGGCTACACCTTC
-	-	TRBV6-5	TRBJ2-7	CASSRDRDSQQYF	TGTGCCAGCAGTAGGGACCGGGATTCTCAGCAGTACTTC
-	-	TRBV9	TRBJ1-4	CASSERSRATNEKLFF	TGTGCCAGCAGCGAGCGTTCGAGAGCAACTAATGAAAAACTGTTTTTT
-	-	TRBV5-1	TRBJ1-1	CASSLESNTEAFF	TGCGCCAGCAGCTTGGAAAGCAACACTGAAGCTTTCTTT
-	-	TRBV9	TRBJ2-7	CASSLADSYEQYF	TGTGCCAGCAGCCTCGCGGACTCCTACGAGCAGTACTTC
once	-	TRBV5-6	TRBJ2-7	CASSSLGPSYEQYF	TGTGCCAGCAGTTCTCTAGGGCCCTCCTACGAGCAGTACTTC
-	TRBD2	TRBV28	TRBJ2-5	CASTIPGRAFQETQYF	TGTGCCAGCACGATTCCCGGGAGGGCGTTCCAAGAGACCCAGTACTTC
few	-	TRBV4-3	TRBJ2-2	CASSQARTLPRDTGELFF	TGCGCCAGCAGCCAAGCGAGGACCCTACCCAGGGACACCGGGGAGCTGTTTTTT
many	-	TRBV5-8	TRBJ2-7	CASSYKTNSFSSYEQYF	TGTGCCAGCAGCTATAAGACGAATAGTTTCAGCTCCTACGAGCAGTACTTC
many	-	TRBV15	TRBJ2-2	CATSRERYGELFF	TGTGCCACCAGCAGAGAGAGATACGGGGAGCTGTTTTTT
-	-	TRBV29-1	TRBJ1-5	CSVGTGTVNQPQHF	TGCAGCGTTGGGACCGGGACCGTCAATCAGCCCCAGCATTTT
-	-	TRBV10-3	TRBJ2-3	CAISASPPAGRSTSTDTQYF	TGTGCCATCAGTGCATCCCCTCCGGCGGGCCGATCCACTAGCACAGATACGCAGTATTTT
-	TRBD2	TRBV12-5	TRBJ2-1	CASGTSGRRNEQFF	TGTGCTAGTGGTACTAGCGGGAGAAGAAATGAGCAGTTCTTC
-	-	TRBV20-1	TRBJ2-2	CSATPRGELFF	TGCAGTGCTACCCCCAGGGGGGAGCTGTTTTTT
-	-	TRBV5-1	TRBJ1-1	CASSLAGEESFF	TGCGCCAGCAGCTTGGCCGGCGAGGAATCTTTCTTT
-	TRBD2	TRBV7-2	TRBJ2-7	CASSLAGTSGNYEQYF	TGTGCCAGCAGCTTAGCGGGGACTAGCGGGAATTACGAGCAGTACTTC
once	TRBD1	TRBV10-3	TRBJ1-3	CAISEDRVAGNTIYF	TGTGCCATCAGTGAGGACAGGGTTGCTGGAAACACCATATATTTT
many	-	TRBV4-1	TRBJ2-1	CASSQQPKSSYNEQFF	TGCGCCAGCAGCCAACAGCCCAAGAGCTCCTACAATGAGCAGTTCTTC
-	TRBD2	TRBV6-1	TRBJ2-3	CASSQGREPTDTQYF	TGTGCCAGCAGTCAAGGGAGGGAGCCCACAGATACGCAGTATTTT
-	-	TRBV14	TRBJ2-7	CASSQVSGQSLQYF	TGTGCCAGCAGCCAAGTCTCGGGACAAAGTTTGCAGTACTTC